One sample yielded the 3 T cell receptor beta chains listed below, sequenced in a study of CD8 T cells in ankylosing spondylitis. TCRdb reprocessed the 5' RACE reads with MiXCR, giving one entry per CDR3 protein. The sample shows fewer than 200,000 distinct CDR3 sequences, around a sixth of them seen only once. The sample taken for sequencing was blood, either unsorted or a sorted T cell fraction (not recorded which). The source is a male donor aged 5-29 years with ankylosing spondylitis or in good health (not recorded which).

This clonotype was observed many times. The chain uses TRBV7-9 and TRBJ2-1; D ambiguous. CDR1 and CDR2 (germline): SEHNR, FQNEAQ (reference sequence). This CDR3 contains 15 residues. V lost 1 base to trimming and J lost 8 bases, with 15 bases between them. This CDR3 reads CASSLDPPGIHEQFF. CDR3 sequence (DNA): TGTGCCAGCAGCTTAGACCCTCCAGGAATTCATGAGCAGTTCTTC. Full variable domain (rest looked up from reference TRBV7-9 and TRBJ2-1): DTGVSQNPRHKITKRGQNVTFRCDPISEHNRLYWYRQTLGQGPEFLTYFQNEAQLEKSRLLSDRFSAERPKGSFSTLEIQRTEQGDSAMYLCASSLDPPGIHEQFFGPGTRLTVL.

This clonotype occurred a few times. The V call is TRBV7-9, the J call TRBJ2-2; TRBD1 matches 8 bases. With 4 bases clipped from V and 1 base from J, the junction kept 8 bases outside the gene matches. The CDR3 runs to 17 residues. Per the germline V gene, CDR1 is SEHNR and CDR2 is FQNEAQ (reference sequence). The CDR3 sequence is CASSSKPGTGNTGELFF. CDR3 sequence (DNA): TGTGCCAGCAGCTCGAAACCCGGGACAGGGAACACCGGGGAGCTGTTTTTT. The whole variable domain, remainder taken from reference TRBV7-9 and TRBJ2-2, is DTGVSQNPRHKITKRGQNVTFRCDPISEHNRLYWYRQTLGQGPEFLTYFQNEAQLEKSRLLSDRFSAERPKGSFSTLEIQRTEQGDSAMYLCASSSKPGTGNTGELFFGEGSRLTVL.

This clonotype came up many times. J is TRBJ2-5 and V is TRBV20-1, with 8 bases identical to TRBD2. J was trimmed by 5 bases and V by 0 bases; bases with no gene match: 11. Germline CDR1 is DFQATT and CDR2 is SNEGSKA (reference sequence). This CDR3 spans 16 amino acids. The CDR3 reads CSARDMRSGSRETQYF. The CDR3 region has the DNA TGCAGTGCTAGAGATATGAGGAGCGGGAGCCGGGAGACCCAGTACTTC.